This T cell receptor beta chain was identified during a study of blood T cell repertoires in COVID-19. Study-wide background: Collection of acute and convalescent COVID-19 samples took place in the United States, Italy and Spain. The analysed material was cDNA or gDNA that came from T cells, B-cell-depleted T cells, or PBMCs.

This clone was detected only once. The V end lost 4 bases, the J end lost 8 bases, and 9 bases lay between the germline ends. This CDR3 has 13 residues. Germline assignment: CDR1 LGHDT and CDR2 YNNKEL (reference sequence). Per the original methods: Researchers report that nucleated cell counts were estimated from reference gene primer amplification. TCRdb's copy holds only in-frame clones and misses some; the assay was immunoSEQ multiplex PCR. D and trimming come from the DNA, and the V and J calls and clone size come from that table. Of roughly 120,000 clones listed, 80% to 90% are singletons. V is TRBV3-1 (or the pseudogene TRBV3-2) and J is TRBJ1-6; possible D gene TRBD1, 5 bases. This TCR was recovered from a woman in her 70s with acute or convalescent COVID-19. Specimen: peripheral blood. CDR3 in amino acids: CASSREGDSPLHF. In DNA, the CDR3 is TGTGCCAGCAGCCGGGAAGGGGATTCACCCCTCCACTTT.